Presented here are 5 T cell receptor beta chains from one specimen sequenced in a study of blood T cell repertoires in COVID-19. Clones were sequenced by immunoSEQ multiplex PCR, and TCRdb holds only the in-frame ones, with some missing. The table shows under 450,000 clones, with roughly four fifths occurring only once. Material for sequencing was peripheral blood. The receptors were sampled from a human donor with acute or convalescent COVID-19. The donor label of this sample is uncertain.

The chain uses TRBV9 and TRBJ1-1; 7 bases line up with TRBD1. The CDR3 covers 14 residues. J gave up 5 bases and V 3 bases, and 7 bases lay outside the gene matches. Germline CDR1 is SGDLS and CDR2 is YYNGEE. CDR3 in amino acids: CASSAQGTGTEAFF. The CDR3 DNA sequence: TGTGCCAGCAGCGCACAGGGGACTGGGACTGAAGCTTTCTTT.

The chain uses TRBV4-1 and TRBJ1-3; the D is unclear. This CDR3 has 15 amino acids. Germline V lookup: CDR1 MGHRA, CDR2 YSYEKL. Trimming took off 1 base at V and 0 bases at J, with 7 bases between the two ends. The CDR3 sequence is CASSQVQTSGNTIYF. CDR3 DNA: TGCGCCAGCAGCCAAGTACAAACCTCTGGAAACACCATATATTTT.

As regards this clone: Other nucleotide sequences from this sample produce the same CDR3. The chain combines TRBV30 with TRBJ1-1; no clear D. Germline loops: CDR1 GTSNPN, CDR2 SVGIG (reference sequence). Trimming left V 1 base short and J 5 bases short, with 5 bases between. The CDR3 has 11 residues. CDR3 sequence reads: CAWSERTEAFF. The CDR3 nucleotides read TGTGCCTGGAGTGAGAGAACTGAAGCTTTCTTT.

In this sample, this clone turned up once. The rearrangement uses TRBV6-5 and TRBJ2-7; D remains unclear. Trimming shortened V by 0 bases and J by 2 bases, and 8 bases separated the two germline ends. Germline V gene sequence: CDR1 MNHEY, CDR2 SVGAGI. The CDR3 spans 14 residues. The CDR3 protein is CASSYSRLPYEQYF. Written as DNA, the CDR3 is TGTGCCAGCAGTTACTCGCGTTTACCCTACGAGCAGTACTTC.

The J gene is TRBJ1-2, the V gene TRBV19; 9 bases line up with TRBD1. CDR3 length: 12 amino acids. The V gene's germline CDR1 is LNHDA and CDR2 SQIVND (reference sequence). J was trimmed by 7 bases and V by 7 bases; bases with no gene match: 4. The CDR3: CASTDRGGGYTF. CDR3 nucleotides: TGTGCCAGTACGGACAGGGGTGGTGGCTACACCTTC.